The 25 T cell receptor beta chains below come from one sample, sequenced in a study of cytomegalovirus exposure and HLA in healthy donors. PCR involved 60 Vbeta and 13 Jbeta primers. TCRdb's copy holds only in-frame clones and misses some; the assay was immunoSEQ multiplex PCR. Of 180,000 or so clones listed, 75% to 80% are singletons. Material: PBMCs. Receptor source: a man aged 35 to 55 in good health and CMV-seropositive.

V and J are TRBV30 and TRBJ2-7; possible D gene TRBD1, 6 bases. The V end was cut by 4 bases, the J end by 1 base, with 11 bases between. The CDR3 totals 13 residues. CDR1 is GTSNPN, CDR2 SVGIG, per germline (reference sequence). CDR3 sequence: CAWTRQDSYEQYF. The CDR3 region has the DNA TGTGCCTGGACAAGACAGGATTCCTACGAGCAGTACTTC.

This rearrangement joins TRBV5-6 to TRBJ2-1; 12 bases are shared with TRBD2. The CDR3 is made up of 15 amino acids. V shed 0 bases, J shed 9 bases, and the junction held 4 bases outside the gene matches. Germline loops: CDR1 SGHDT, CDR2 YYEEEE. Here the CDR3 reads CASSLGLAGEVEQFF. CDR3 nucleotide sequence: TGTGCCAGCAGCTTGGGACTAGCGGGAGAGGTTGAGCAGTTCTTC.

This chain links TRBV2 with TRBJ2-7; D remains unclear. Trimming removed 0 bases from V and 4 bases from J, with 13 bases in between. Germline-derived CDR1 and CDR2 are SNHLY and FYNNEI. The CDR3 has 15 residues. For the CDR3, the DNA is TGTGCCAGCAGTGAAGCCATCTTCTCCGGGTACGAGCAGTACTTC. It encodes CASSEAIFSGYEQYF.

J is TRBJ2-1 and V is TRBV13; D possibly corresponds to TRBD1 (6 bases). Trimming took off 1 base at V and 5 bases at J, with 9 bases between the two ends. From germline, CDR1 is PRHDT and CDR2 FYEKMQ (reference sequence). The CDR3 is 14 amino acids. This chain's CDR3 is CASSLVQGDNEQFF. CDR3 DNA: TGTGCCAGCAGCTTAGTACAGGGAGACAATGAGCAGTTCTTC.

The gene calls are TRBV6-1 and TRBJ1-1; no firm D call. Germline V lookup: CDR1 MNHNS, CDR2 SASEGT. V was clipped by 7 bases and J by 3 bases, with 15 bases between them. The length of the CDR3 is 14 residues. CDR3 bases: TGTGCCAGCATGAGTTTACGCGGGGACACTGAAGCTTTCTTT. This codes for CASMSLRGDTEAFF.

This chain connects TRBV19 to TRBJ1-5; D remains ambiguous. The CDR3 length is 12 residues. Germline V gives CDR1 LNHDA, CDR2 SQIVND (reference sequence). Trimming stripped 6 bases from V and 11 bases from J, with 14 bases between. Here the CDR3 reads CASSTRVEAQHF. The DNA for the CDR3 is TGTGCCAGTAGCACCCGAGTGGAGGCCCAGCATTTT.

V usage is TRBV5-1 and J usage is TRBJ2-1; 7 positions agree with TRBD1. The CDR3 is 15 amino acids. Germline V CDR1 and CDR2: SGHRS, YFSETQ. Unmatched junction bases numbered 5, after V lost 4 bases and J lost 1 base. The chain's CDR3 is CASSLRGQSYNEQFF. The CDR3, as DNA: TGCGCCAGCAGCCTGAGGGGGCAATCCTACAATGAGCAGTTCTTC.

The chain links TRBV7-2 to TRBJ2-2, with 12 bases lining up with TRBD2. The V gene end was trimmed by 4 bases and the J gene end by 6 bases; junction bases not matched to a gene: 9. This CDR3 has 17 residues. Per the germline V gene, CDR1 is SGHTA and CDR2 is FQGNSA. This CDR3 reads CASSYPGLAGRAGELFF. The DNA of the CDR3 is TGTGCCAGCAGCTACCCTGGACTAGCGGGAAGGGCCGGGGAGCTGTTTTTT.

This clone appeared a single time. This chain joins TRBV27 and TRBJ1-6, with 8 bases lining up with TRBD1. The CDR3 totals 14 residues. After removal of 6 bases from V and 9 bases from J, the junction contained 7 bases not matched to a gene. Germline CDR1 and CDR2: MNHEY and SMNVEV (reference sequence). CDR3 bases: TGTGCCAGCAGAATGACAGGGGAGTTTTCACCCCTCCACTTT. This encodes CASRMTGEFSPLHF.

The chain has TRBV7-2 and TRBJ2-3; 10 nucleotides agree with TRBD1. Germline lookup yields CDR1 SGHTA and CDR2 FQGNSA. CDR3 length: 15 amino acids. The V and J ends lost 3 bases and 1 base, in that order; junction bases with no gene match: 1. In DNA form, the CDR3 reads TGTGCCAGCAGCTTCGGACAGGGGGGCACAGATACGCAGTATTTT. It encodes CASSFGQGGTDTQYF.

The V call is TRBV7-3, the J call TRBJ1-6, with 10 nucleotides matching TRBD1. In germline, CDR1 is SGHTA, CDR2 FQGTGA. Trimming took 8 bases from V and 9 from J; bases not matched to a gene: 7. The CDR3 covers 14 residues. The CDR3 region is CASASGTGASPLHF. The CDR3 DNA follows: TGTGCCAGCGCCTCGGGGACAGGGGCTTCACCCCTCCACTTT.

This clone came up a few times. CDR3 bases: TGTGCCAGCAGTCCTTCCCCGACAGGCCTCTACAATGAGCAGTTCTTC. It codes for CASSPSPTGLYNEQFF. This sequence joins TRBV28 and TRBJ2-1, with D tentatively TRBD1 (6 bases). Germline lookup yields CDR1 MDHEN and CDR2 SYDVKM. This CDR3 contains 16 residues. V shed 5 bases and J shed 3 bases, with 17 bases lying between them.

This chain links TRBV6-1 with TRBJ2-7; 10 nucleotides align to TRBD1. After removal of 4 bases from V and 4 bases from J, the junction contained 7 bases not matched to a gene. Germline-derived CDR1 and CDR2 are MNHNS and SASEGT. The CDR3 has 15 amino acids. In nucleotides, the CDR3 is TGTGCCAGCAGTGTAAGACTGGACAGGGGGTACGAGCAGTACTTC. Translating it yields CASSVRLDRGYEQYF.

The chain links TRBV7-2 to TRBJ2-7; tentatively, D is TRBD2 (6 bases). Germline CDR1 and CDR2: SGHTA and FQGNSA. CDR3 size: 12 residues. V gave up 4 bases and J gave up 8 bases, with 12 bases separating them. The CDR3 DNA reads TGTGCCAGCAGCTCGGGACTCCTTAAGCAGTACTTC. It is translated as CASSSGLLKQYF.

This chain links TRBV2 with TRBJ2-1; the match to TRBD2 covers 13 bases. The CDR3 covers 15 residues. In germline, CDR1 is SNHLY, CDR2 FYNNEI. The trim removed 5 bases at V and 10 bases at J, leaving 8 bases unmatched. The CDR3 bases are TGTGCCAGCAGTTCAACTAGCGGGAGGGCGAGGGAGCAGTTCTTC. Encoded protein: CASSSTSGRAREQFF.

This clone was found once. This sequence joins TRBV7-9 and TRBJ2-1; a weak D match, TRBD2 (5 bases). Deletions cut 1 base from V and 6 bases from J, with 10 bases between. Per germline, CDR1 SEHNR and CDR2 FQNEAQ (reference sequence). This CDR3 region has 14 residues. CDR3 DNA: TGTGCCAGCAGCTTAGTAGGGCTAGCCAATGAGCAGTTCTTC. It encodes CASSLVGLANEQFF.

This clone was recorded only once. The J gene is TRBJ2-7, the V gene TRBV12-5; TRBD1 aligns across 9 bases. The germline CDR1 and CDR2 sequences are LGHNT and FRNRAP. This CDR3 contains 13 residues. V trimming: 4 bases; J trimming: 7 bases; junction bases outside the gene matches: 5. Here the CDR3 reads CASGWDREGEQYF. CDR3 coding DNA: TGTGCTAGTGGTTGGGACAGGGAGGGGGAGCAGTACTTC.

The chain combines TRBV27 with TRBJ2-7; 12 bases align to TRBD2. Germline V CDR1 and CDR2: MNHEY, SMNVEV (reference sequence). The CDR3 length is 18 residues. With V trimmed by 4 bases and J by 1 base, 11 bases remained unmatched. As DNA, the CDR3 is TGTGCCAGCAGTTCTTCAGGACTAGCGGGACCGAAATCCTACGAGCAGTACTTC. Encoded protein: CASSSSGLAGPKSYEQYF.

Remarks on this clone: This same CDR3 is encoded by further DNA sequences in the sample. J is TRBJ2-7 and V is TRBV15; 12 bases map to TRBD2. The V and J ends lost 0 bases and 4 bases, in that order; junction bases with no gene match: 7. The V gene's germline CDR1 is LNHNV and CDR2 YYDKDF (reference sequence). CDR3 length: 17 amino acids. The CDR3: CATSRDLTSGSIYEQYF. CDR3 bases: TGTGCCACCAGCAGAGATCTGACTAGCGGGAGTATTTACGAGCAGTACTTC.

In its sample, this clone was seen once. V is TRBV7-9 and J is TRBJ1-3; D possibly corresponds to TRBD1 (5 bases). Trimming left V 2 bases short and J 4 bases short, with 9 bases between. CDR1 is SEHNR, CDR2 FQNEAQ, per germline (reference sequence). The CDR3 has 14 amino acids. CDR3 region: CASSLRRAGNTIYF. The CDR3 DNA reads as TGTGCCAGCAGCTTACGCAGGGCCGGAAACACCATATATTTT.

The CDR3 nucleotides read TGCGCCAGCAGCCGGCCGGGCAATGAGCAGTTCTTC. This translates into CASSRPGNEQFF. This chain uses TRBV5-1 with TRBJ2-1; the D is unclear. Germline values: CDR1 SGHRS, CDR2 YFSETQ. Trimming took 4 bases from V and 6 from J, leaving 8 bases between them. CDR3 length: 12 residues. Filled out from reference TRBV5-1 and TRBJ2-1, the complete variable domain reads KAGVTQTPRYLIKTRGQQVTLSCSPISGHRSVSWYQQTPGQGLQFLFEYFSETQRNKGNFPGRFSGRQFSNSRSEMNVSTLELGDSALYLCASSRPGNEQFFGPGTRLTVL.

The V gene is TRBV13, the J gene TRBJ2-1; 9 bases match TRBD2. The CDR3 spans 16 residues. Losses at the gene ends were 5 bases for V and 9 bases for J; bases not matched to a gene: 14. The V gene's germline CDR1 is PRHDT and CDR2 FYEKMQ (reference sequence). The CDR3 DNA follows: TGTGCCAGCAGCCTCCCGGGACTAGCAGGGATGGGTGAGCAGTTCTTC. Translated: CASSLPGLAGMGEQFF. The full variable domain, its missing parts supplied by reference TRBV13 and TRBJ2-1, is AAGVIQSPRHLIKEKRETATLKCYPIPRHDTVYWYQQGPGQDPQFLISFYEKMQSDKGSIPDRFSAQQFSDYHSELNMSSLELGDSALYFCASSLPGLAGMGEQFFGPGTRLTVL.

On this clone: Compared with germline, one end of the junction differs, possibly owing to a read error. The CDR3 region is CASKRAPGANGLTF. DNA for the CDR3: TGTGCCAGCAAACGGGCGCCTGGGGCCAACGGCCTGACTTTC. V is TRBV6-4 and J is TRBJ2-6; D might be TRBD1 (5 bases). CDR3 size: 14 residues. CDR1 and CDR2 from the germline V gene are MRHNA and SNTAGT.

The J gene is TRBJ1-3, the V gene TRBV28; 7 positions match TRBD1. Per the germline V gene, CDR1 is MDHEN and CDR2 is SYDVKM. This CDR3 has 16 amino acids. Unmatched junction bases numbered 9, after V lost 5 bases and J lost 2 bases. CDR3 sequence: CASSKPLTGTGNTIYF. DNA of the CDR3: TGTGCCAGCAGTAAACCTCTGACAGGGACTGGAAACACCATATATTTT.

The chain employs TRBV6-5 and TRBJ2-5; 9 bases agree with TRBD1. With 4 bases clipped from V and 4 bases from J, the junction kept 4 bases outside the gene matches. CDR3 size: 14 residues. Germline V gives CDR1 MNHEY, CDR2 SVGAGI. CDR3 in amino acids: CASSSGQGRETQYF. CDR3 DNA sequence: TGTGCCAGCAGTTCCGGACAGGGGAGAGAGACCCAGTACTTC.